Below, 10 T cell receptor beta chains from the same sample are listed, as sequenced in a study of naive and memory T cell subsets. Findings of the study overall: Naive repertoires, especially CD8, held a few larger clonotypes, possibly memory cells re-expressing CD45RA.

An equimolar mix of two oligonucleotides served as the beta constant-region primer for TRBC1 and TRBC2. Four rounds of PCR amplified the ligated cDNA using nested alpha and beta constant-region primers plus SP2. One entry per CDR3 protein, called by TCRdb with MiXCR from the UMI-ligation and nested PCR reads. The repertoire has roughly 150,000 distinct CDR3 sequences, approximately 24% of them found once; the top ten carry around 0.11%. These receptors' antigens are unknown. Material: naive CD4+ T cells from blood. These receptors were taken from a human donor in good health.

This clonotype was observed a handful of times. The chain recombines TRBV28 with TRBJ2-5, with 8 nucleotides matching TRBD2. This CDR3 contains 15 residues. Trimming removed 4 bases from V and 7 bases from J; junction bases left unmatched: 11. The germline CDR1 and CDR2 sequences are MDHEN and SYDVKM. In nucleotides, the CDR3 is TGTGCCAGCAGTTCCCCAAATGGACTAGCTTGGACCCAGTACTTC. It specifies CASSSPNGLAWTQYF.

This clonotype appeared once. This sequence joins TRBV30 and TRBJ1-5; D is undetermined. CDR3 length: 14 amino acids. Trimming removed 0 bases from V and 1 base from J, with 7 bases in between. Germline CDR1 reads GTSNPN; CDR2 reads SVGIG (reference sequence). The CDR3: CAWSVHRSNQPQHF. CDR3 nucleotides: TGTGCCTGGAGTGTACACCGCAGCAATCAGCCCCAGCATTTT.

V usage is TRBV12-3 or TRBV12-4 and J usage is TRBJ2-3; tentatively, D is TRBD2 (5 bases). The CDR3 loop spans 13 amino acids. Deletions cut 5 bases from V and 8 bases from J, with 14 bases between. This CDR3 is CASSLPKGVTQYF. The CDR3 coding sequence is TGTGCCAGCAGTCTACCCAAGGGAGTTACGCAGTATTTT.

In regard to this clonotype: Relative to the germline gene, one junction end is altered; a read error may explain this. The rearrangement links TRBV30 to TRBJ2-2, with a possible D match to TRBD2 (6 bases). This CDR3 spans 17 amino acids. Germline CDR1 is GTSNPN and CDR2 is SVGIG (reference sequence). This CDR3 is CVWSPGAVRSNTGELFF. DNA of the CDR3: TGTGTCTGGAGCCCGGGAGCTGTGCGATCCAACACCGGGGAGCTGTTTTTT.

This clonotype was found many times. CDR3 amino acids: CASSYSRAGANVLTF. In DNA, the CDR3 is TGTGCCAGCAGTTACTCGCGGGCTGGGGCCAACGTCCTGACTTTC. The chain couples TRBV6-5 to TRBJ2-6, with D perhaps TRBD2 (5 bases). V was cut by 0 bases and J by 2 bases, with 5 bases left in between. This CDR3 region has 15 residues. Germline V gene sequence: CDR1 MNHEY, CDR2 SVGAGI.

The rearrangement joins TRBV20-1 to TRBJ2-7; 10 bases map to TRBD2. V shed 7 bases and J 6 bases; nucleotides not matched to a gene: 12. The CDR3 sequence is 14 residues long. Germline CDR1 DFQATT, CDR2 SNEGSKA (reference sequence). CDR3 loop: CSEASGGGISEQYF. In DNA form, the CDR3 reads TGCAGTGAAGCTAGCGGGGGCGGGATTTCCGAGCAGTACTTC.

The sample holds many counts of this clonotype. The chain carries TRBV11-2 and TRBJ2-4; 7 bases align to TRBD1. V shed 1 base, J shed 2 bases, and the junction held 8 bases outside the gene matches. CDR3 length equals 17 residues. Germline V CDR1 and CDR2: SGHAT, FQNNGV. CDR3 sequence: CASSLGQGIGTKNIQYF. CDR3 coding DNA: TGTGCCAGCAGCTTAGGACAGGGTATTGGAACCAAAAACATTCAGTACTTC.

This clonotype was counted many times. The chain is built from TRBV28 and TRBJ2-5, with unresolved D. The CDR3 spans 11 residues. CDR1 and CDR2 (germline): MDHEN, SYDVKM. The V end was cut by 6 bases, the J end by 3 bases, with 5 bases between. In nucleotides, the CDR3 is TGTGCCAGCAGCGTCGAAGAGACCCAGTACTTC. Its translation is CASSVEETQYF.

The chain recombines TRBV28 with TRBJ2-7; 12 bases line up with TRBD2. With 3 bases clipped from V and 7 bases from J, the junction kept 1 base outside the gene matches. From germline, CDR1 is MDHEN and CDR2 SYDVKM. The CDR3 is 13 amino acids. As DNA, the CDR3 is TGTGCCAGCAGTTTTGGACTAGCGGGGGAGCAGTACTTC. Residues: CASSFGLAGEQYF.

The chain joins TRBV9 to TRBJ2-7; D is possibly TRBD2 (6 bases). The V end lost 2 bases, the J end lost 2 bases, and 8 bases lay between the germline ends. Germline V lookup: CDR1 SGDLS, CDR2 YYNGEE. The CDR3 has 13 residues. This CDR3 is CASSVAGTYEQYF. Here the CDR3 DNA reads TGTGCCAGCAGCGTCGCGGGGACCTACGAGCAGTACTTC.